The 10 T cell receptor beta chains listed next were all sequenced from one sample in a study of blood T cell repertoires in COVID-19. Generated by immunoSEQ multiplex PCR, the TCRdb table keeps only in-frame clones and is missing some. The table has about 300,000 clones, more than 85% seen once. Sequenced sample: peripheral blood. The receptors were sampled from a man aged 65 to 85 with acute or convalescent COVID-19.

The DNA for the CDR3 is TGTGCCAGCACAAGTCCAGGGGTTGACTATGGCTACACCTTC. It is translated as CASTSPGVDYGYTF. The rearrangement links TRBV5-4 to TRBJ1-2, with TRBD1 as a possible D gene (6 bases). Trimming cost V 6 bases and J 3 bases, with 15 bases left between them. The germline V gene encodes CDR1 SGHNT and CDR2 YYREEE (reference sequence). This CDR3 has 14 residues.

The V gene is TRBV5-4, the J gene TRBJ2-2; D is uncertain. The CDR3 sequence is 14 residues long. Per the germline V gene, CDR1 is SGHNT and CDR2 is YYREEE (reference sequence). V lost 0 bases and J lost 8, with 11 bases in between. The CDR3 is CASSLETVLGELFF. CDR3 nucleotides: TGTGCCAGCAGCTTGGAAACAGTACTTGGGGAGCTGTTTTTT.

The chain recombines TRBV7-2 with TRBJ1-5; 8 bases align to TRBD1. V was pared by 5 bases and J by 6 bases, with 3 bases of the junction left unmatched. CDR3 size: 13 residues. CDR1 is SGHTA, CDR2 FQGNSA, per germline. The CDR3 protein is CASSIGQGQPQHF. The CDR3 bases are TGTGCCAGCAGCATAGGACAGGGTCAGCCCCAGCATTTT.

This clone was recorded many times. V and J are TRBV5-8 and TRBJ1-5, with 7 bases identical to TRBD1. The CDR3 runs to 16 residues. Per germline, CDR1 SGHTS and CDR2 YDEGEE. With 4 bases clipped from V and 9 bases from J, the junction kept 16 bases outside the gene matches. The CDR3 DNA reads TGTGCCAGCAGCCTAGAGGGGACAGCGATACTTCGGCCCCAGCATTTT. Translation gives CASSLEGTAILRPQHF.

This chain links TRBV27 with TRBJ1-1; unclear D gene. V was pared by 8 bases and J by 1 base, with 8 bases between. CDR1 is MNHEY, CDR2 SMNVEV, per germline (reference sequence). The CDR3 length is 12 residues. CDR3 sequence reads: CASRGGNTEAFF. CDR3 DNA: TGTGCCAGCCGCGGAGGGAACACTGAAGCTTTCTTT.

V is TRBV30 and J is TRBJ1-1; TRBD1 agrees at 7 bases. Germline CDR1 GTSNPN, CDR2 SVGIG (reference sequence). The V and J ends lost 2 bases and 10 bases, in that order; junction bases with no gene match: 10. The CDR3 spans 13 residues. The CDR3 DNA reads TGTGCCTGGAGTCGTGACAGGGCTGGCGCAGCTTTCTTT. It yields the protein CAWSRDRAGAAFF.

The gene calls are TRBV5-5 and TRBJ2-1; D gene unclear. V lost 0 bases and J 5 bases, leaving 15 bases between the germline ends. The CDR3 runs 16 residues. Germline values: CDR1 SGHKS, CDR2 YYEKEE (reference sequence). CDR3 sequence reads: CASSLVARFGDNEQFF. CDR3 nucleotides: TGTGCCAGCAGCTTGGTGGCGAGGTTTGGTGACAATGAGCAGTTCTTC.

This clone has only one observation. The chain couples TRBV5-4 to TRBJ2-7, with D tentatively TRBD1 (6 bases). The V and J ends lost 4 bases and 0 bases respectively, with 14 bases between them. Germline-derived CDR1 and CDR2 are SGHNT and YYREEE (reference sequence). The CDR3 is made up of 15 amino acids. Here the CDR3 reads CASSKPGQSSYEQYF. The CDR3 DNA is TGTGCCAGCAGCAAGCCGGGACAAAGCTCCTACGAGCAGTACTTC.

The V gene is TRBV9, the J gene TRBJ1-2; TRBD1 aligns across 7 bases. V shed 3 bases, J shed 4 bases, and the junction held 9 bases outside the gene matches. Germline assignment: CDR1 SGDLS and CDR2 YYNGEE. The CDR3 length is 15 residues. In DNA form, the CDR3 reads TGTGCCAGCAGCGCTCAGGGGGGCTTCGGCTATGGCTACACCTTC. It is translated as CASSAQGGFGYGYTF.

J is TRBJ1-3 and V is TRBV5-4; D gene ambiguous. The CDR3 spans 16 residues. The V end was cut by 1 base, the J end by 1 base, with 12 bases between. In germline, CDR1 is SGHNT, CDR2 YYREEE (reference sequence). Here the CDR3 reads CASSLPGDLSGNTIYF. The CDR3 nucleotides are TGTGCCAGCAGCTTGCCCGGGGATCTTTCTGGAAACACCATATATTTT.